This record covers a single T cell receptor (beta chain). Antigen: not known. The TCR beta CDR3 regions underwent amplification using RNA transcripts as the source. First-round RT-PCR targeting the TCR CDR3 was performed with the HTBI primer set. TCRdb fed the multiplex PCR reads into MiXCR, producing one record per CDR3 protein. The table has roughly 700,000 distinct CDR3 sequences, roughly 15% seen once; the top ten hold roughly a tenth. Stable Graves' hyperthyroidism denoted no ophthalmopathy progression over 18 months. Isolation of PBMCs was performed on approximately 10 ml fresh peripheral blood. The record originates from a study of T cells in Graves' hyperthyroidism and ophthalmopathy. Study results and caveats: Most expanded thyroid clonotypes above 0.001 recurred in blood.

The receptor was isolated from a woman between 18 and 29 years old with Graves' hyperthyroidism. The sequenced material came from blood.

The CDR3: CSVVEDRGLHEQYF. CDR3 coding DNA: TGCAGCGTTGTAGAGGACAGGGGTCTCCACGAGCAGTACTTC. The gene calls are TRBV29-1 and TRBJ2-7; the match to TRBD1 covers 9 bases. The length of the CDR3 is 14 residues. CDR1 and CDR2 (germline): SQVTM, ANQGSEA. The V gene end was trimmed by 4 bases and the J gene end by 5 bases; junction bases not matched to a gene: 9.